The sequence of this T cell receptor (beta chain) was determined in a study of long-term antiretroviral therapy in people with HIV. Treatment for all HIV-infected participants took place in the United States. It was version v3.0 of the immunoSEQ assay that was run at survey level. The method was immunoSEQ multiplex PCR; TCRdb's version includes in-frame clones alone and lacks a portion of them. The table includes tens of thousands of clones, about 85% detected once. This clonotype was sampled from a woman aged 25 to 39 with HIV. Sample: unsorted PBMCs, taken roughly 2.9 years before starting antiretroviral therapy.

CDR3 coding DNA: TGTGCCAGCAGCCCCGGGACTAGCGGGGCCCGCACAGATACGCAGTATTTT. The encoded protein is CASSPGTSGARTDTQYF. This chain uses TRBV5-6 with TRBJ2-3; 13 bases align to TRBD2. There are 17 residues in the CDR3. Per germline, CDR1 SGHDT and CDR2 YYEEEE. V shed 4 bases and J 1 base; nucleotides not matched to a gene: 6.